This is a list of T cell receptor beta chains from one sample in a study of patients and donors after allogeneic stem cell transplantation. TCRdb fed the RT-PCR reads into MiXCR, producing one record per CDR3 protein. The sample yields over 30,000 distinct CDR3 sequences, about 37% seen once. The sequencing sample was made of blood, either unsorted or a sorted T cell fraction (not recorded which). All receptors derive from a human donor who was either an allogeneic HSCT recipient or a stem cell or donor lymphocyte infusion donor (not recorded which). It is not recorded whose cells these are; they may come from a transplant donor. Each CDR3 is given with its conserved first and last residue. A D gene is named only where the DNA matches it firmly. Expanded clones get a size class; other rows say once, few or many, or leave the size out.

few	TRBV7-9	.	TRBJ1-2	TGTGCCAGCAGCTTAGCGGACAGTCATCGCTATGGCTACACCTTC	CASSLADSHRYGYTF
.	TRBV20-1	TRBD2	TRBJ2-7	TGCAGTGCTAGATTAGGCGGGAGAACCTACGAGCAGTACTTC	CSARLGGRTYEQYF
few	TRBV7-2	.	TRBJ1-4	TGTGCCAGCAGCTTAAGGCAGGGAAGTGAAAAACTGTTTTTT	CASSLRQGSEKLFF
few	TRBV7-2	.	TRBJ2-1	TGTGCCAGCTTACTGACTAGCTCCTACAATGAGCAGTTCTTC	CASLLTSSYNEQFF
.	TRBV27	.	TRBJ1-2	TGTGCCAGCAGTCCCCTCGTGGGGCTCTATGGCTACACCTTC	CASSPLVGLYGYTF
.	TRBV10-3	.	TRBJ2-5	TGTGCCATCAGTAGAATCAGTCAGGAGACCCAGTACTTC	CAISRISQETQYF
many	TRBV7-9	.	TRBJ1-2	TGTGCCAGCAGCTTCGGCCAGGCGGATGGCTACACCTTC	CASSFGQADGYTF
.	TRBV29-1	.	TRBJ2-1	TGCAGCTTACAGAGGAGCGGGCCGTACAATGAGCAGTTCTTC	CSLQRSGPYNEQFF
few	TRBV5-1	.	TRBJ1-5	TGCGCCAGCAGCTTGGCCGGGGAGTACAATCAGCCCCAGCATTTT	CASSLAGEYNQPQHF
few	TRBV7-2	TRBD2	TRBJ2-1	TGTGCCAGCAGCTTAAAAACTAGCGGGAGGGCCTTCCACAATGAGCAGTTCTTC	CASSLKTSGRAFHNEQFF
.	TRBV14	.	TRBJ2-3	TGTGCCAGCAGCCAACCCGGCGCAGATACGCAGTATTTT	CASSQPGADTQYF
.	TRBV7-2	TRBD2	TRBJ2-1	TGTGCCAGCAGGCCCGCTCGGGGGGGGTACAATGAGCAGTTCTTC	CASRPARGGYNEQFF
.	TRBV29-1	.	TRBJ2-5	TGCAGCGTTGTGGGGACACAAGAGACCCAGTACTTC	CSVVGTQETQYF
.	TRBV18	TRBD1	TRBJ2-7	TGTGCCAGCTCACCTCCGGGACAGCCCTCCTACGAGCAGTACTTC	CASSPPGQPSYEQYF
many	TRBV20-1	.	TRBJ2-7	TGCAGTGCTCAGTACTGGGACAATCCCTACGAGCAGTACTTC	CSAQYWDNPYEQYF
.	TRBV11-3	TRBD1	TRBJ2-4	TGTGCCAGCAGCAACCGCAGGGGGCAAGCCAAAAACATTCAGTACTTC	CASSNRRGQAKNIQYF
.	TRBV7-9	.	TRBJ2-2	TGTGCCAGCAGCTTAAATTCGGGACGGAACACCGGGGAGCTGTTTTTT	CASSLNSGRNTGELFF
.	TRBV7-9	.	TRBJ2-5	TGTGCCAGCAGCTATGGGGGAATGGGAGAGACCCAGTACTTC	CASSYGGMGETQYF
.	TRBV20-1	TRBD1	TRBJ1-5	TGCAGTGCTAGAGATAGGTACAGGGGCTACAATCAGCCCCAGCATTTT	CSARDRYRGYNQPQHF